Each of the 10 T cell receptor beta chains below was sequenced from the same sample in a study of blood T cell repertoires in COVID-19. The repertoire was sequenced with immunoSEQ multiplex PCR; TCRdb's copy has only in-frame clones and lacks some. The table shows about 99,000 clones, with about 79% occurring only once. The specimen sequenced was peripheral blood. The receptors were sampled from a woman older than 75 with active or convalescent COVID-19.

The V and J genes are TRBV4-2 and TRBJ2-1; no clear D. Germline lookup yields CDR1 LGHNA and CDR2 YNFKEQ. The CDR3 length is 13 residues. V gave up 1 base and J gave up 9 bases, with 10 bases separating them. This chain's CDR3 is CASSQAPSGEQFF. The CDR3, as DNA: TGTGCCAGCAGCCAAGCCCCGTCGGGTGAGCAGTTCTTC.

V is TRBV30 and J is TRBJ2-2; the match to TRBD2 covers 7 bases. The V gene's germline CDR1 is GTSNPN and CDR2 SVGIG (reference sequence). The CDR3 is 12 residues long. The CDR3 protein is CGNRGDTGELFF. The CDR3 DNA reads TGTGGTAATCGGGGGGATACCGGGGAGCTGTTTTTT.

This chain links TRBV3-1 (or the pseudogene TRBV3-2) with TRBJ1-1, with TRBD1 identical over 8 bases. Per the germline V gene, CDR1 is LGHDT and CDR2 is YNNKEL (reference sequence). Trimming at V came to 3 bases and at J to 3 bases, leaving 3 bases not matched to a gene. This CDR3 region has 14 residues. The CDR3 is CASSHLTGDTEAFF. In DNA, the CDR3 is TGTGCCAGCAGCCATCTGACAGGGGACACTGAAGCTTTCTTT.

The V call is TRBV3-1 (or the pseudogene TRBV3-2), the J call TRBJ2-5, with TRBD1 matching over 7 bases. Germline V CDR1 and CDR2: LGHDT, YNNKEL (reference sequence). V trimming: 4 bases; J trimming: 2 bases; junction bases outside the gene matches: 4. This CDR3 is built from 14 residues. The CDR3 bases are TGTGCCAGCAGCCGACGGACAGGTCAAGAGACCCAGTACTTC. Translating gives CASSRRTGQETQYF.

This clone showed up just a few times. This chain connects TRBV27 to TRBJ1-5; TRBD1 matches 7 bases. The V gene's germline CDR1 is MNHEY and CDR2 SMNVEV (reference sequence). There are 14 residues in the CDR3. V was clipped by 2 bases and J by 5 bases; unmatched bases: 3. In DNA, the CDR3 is TGTGCCAGCAGTTTAAGACAGGGATATCAGCCCCAGCATTTT. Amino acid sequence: CASSLRQGYQPQHF.

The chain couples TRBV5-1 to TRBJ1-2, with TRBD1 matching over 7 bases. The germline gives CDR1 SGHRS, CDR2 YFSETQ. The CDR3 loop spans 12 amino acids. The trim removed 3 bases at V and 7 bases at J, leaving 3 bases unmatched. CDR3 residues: CASSSQGVGYTF. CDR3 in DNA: TGCGCCAGCAGCTCCCAGGGGGTTGGCTACACCTTC.

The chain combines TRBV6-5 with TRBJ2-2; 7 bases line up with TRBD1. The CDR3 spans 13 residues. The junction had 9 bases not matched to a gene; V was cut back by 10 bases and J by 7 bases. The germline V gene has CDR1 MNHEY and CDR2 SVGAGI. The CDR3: CATKRGQVGELFF. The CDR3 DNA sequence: TGTGCCACAAAGAGGGGGCAGGTCGGGGAGCTGTTTTTT.

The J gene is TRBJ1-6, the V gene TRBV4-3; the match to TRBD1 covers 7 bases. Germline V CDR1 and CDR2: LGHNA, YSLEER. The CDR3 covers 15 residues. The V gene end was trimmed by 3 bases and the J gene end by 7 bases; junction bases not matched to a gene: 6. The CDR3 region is CASSHLRGDNSPLHF. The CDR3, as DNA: TGCGCCAGCAGCCACCTCAGGGGGGACAATTCACCCCTCCACTTT.

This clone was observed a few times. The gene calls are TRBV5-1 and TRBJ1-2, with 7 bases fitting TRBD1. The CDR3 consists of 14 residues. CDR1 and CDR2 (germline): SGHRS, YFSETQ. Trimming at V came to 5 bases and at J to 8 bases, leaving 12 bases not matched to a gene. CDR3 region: CASSYYQGGEGYTF. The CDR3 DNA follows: TGCGCCAGCAGTTATTACCAGGGGGGAGAGGGCTACACCTTC.

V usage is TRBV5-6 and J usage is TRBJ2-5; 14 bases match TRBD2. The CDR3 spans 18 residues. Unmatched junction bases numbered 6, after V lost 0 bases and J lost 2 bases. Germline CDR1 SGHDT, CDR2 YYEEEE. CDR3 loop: CASSLGTSGRPNQETQYF. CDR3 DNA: TGTGCCAGCAGCTTGGGGACTAGCGGGAGGCCTAATCAAGAGACCCAGTACTTC.